This T cell receptor beta chain was identified in a study of shared clonotypes between healthy human individuals. Study findings and constraints: A reduction in generation probabilities was seen for non-shared clonotypes relative to those shared by all four donors. Rarefaction curves obtained for sorted subsets showed sequencing incomplete despite large depth.

Generated by immunoSEQ multiplex PCR, the TCRdb table keeps only in-frame clones and is missing some. This sample has some 580,000 clones, with 98% found just once. Positively selected for CCR7, the CD45RO-negative cells used as naive CD8 cells excluded terminally differentiated effector memory CD45RA+ cells. Notes on this clone: Its antigen is unknown.

The receptor was derived from a man younger than 40 in good health. Sequencing was performed on naive CD8+ T cells sorted from blood.

The CDR3 DNA follows: TGTGCCAGCAGCTTAGATTTGGAGGACTACTACAATGAGCAGTTCTTC. It encodes CASSLDLEDYYNEQFF. The chain carries TRBV11-3 and TRBJ2-1, with D perhaps TRBD2 (6 bases). V lost 0 bases, J lost 3 bases, and 12 bases lay in between. Germline V lookup: CDR1 SGHNT, CDR2 YENEEA. The CDR3 spans 16 residues.